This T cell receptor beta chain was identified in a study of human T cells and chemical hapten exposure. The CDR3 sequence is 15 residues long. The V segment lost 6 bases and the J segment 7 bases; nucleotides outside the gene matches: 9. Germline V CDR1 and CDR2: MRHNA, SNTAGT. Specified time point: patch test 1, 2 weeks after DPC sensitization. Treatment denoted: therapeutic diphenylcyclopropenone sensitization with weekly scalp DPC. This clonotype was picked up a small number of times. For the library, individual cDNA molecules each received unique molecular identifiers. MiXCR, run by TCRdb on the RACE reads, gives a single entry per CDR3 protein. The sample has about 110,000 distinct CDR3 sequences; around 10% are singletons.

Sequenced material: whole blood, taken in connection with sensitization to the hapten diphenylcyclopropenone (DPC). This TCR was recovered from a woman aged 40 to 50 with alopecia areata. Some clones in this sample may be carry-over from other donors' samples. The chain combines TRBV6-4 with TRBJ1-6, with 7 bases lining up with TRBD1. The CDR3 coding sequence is TGTGCCAGCAGGGAACAGGGGAATGGGAATTCACCCCTCCACTTT. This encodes CASREQGNGNSPLHF.